The clone carrying this TCR beta chain showed up just a few times. Antigen: not known. These data are taken from a study of early T cells in non-severe SARS-CoV-2 infection. Turning to the study itself: Sequencing of unsorted whole blood was done on bulk RNA, leaving chains unpaired. The study's findings and limits: Matches to VDJdb favored anti-spike CD8 responses and missed private and CD4 specificities.

In the library, individual cDNA molecules carried attached unique molecular identifiers. In TCRdb, the 5' RACE reads were re-called with MiXCR into one record per CDR3 protein. This table holds 45,000 to 55,000 distinct CDR3 sequences, about 9.9% found once. The CDR3 extends over 15 amino acids. CDR1 MNHEY and CDR2 SVGEGT come from the germline V gene. The V and J ends lost 2 bases and 13 bases respectively, with 18 bases between them. The TCR originated in an adult who was a healthcare worker with PCR-confirmed SARS-CoV-2 infection or an uninfected control (not recorded which). The chain uses TRBV6-2 or TRBV6-3 and TRBJ1-6, with unresolved D. Sequencing was performed on whole blood. The CDR3 DNA is TGTGCCAGCAGTTACACTCTCTTAGAAGGTTGGCCCCTCCACTTT. Residues: CASSYTLLEGWPLHF.